These 10 T cell receptor beta chains share one sample of origin, sequenced in a study of CD8 T cells in Susac syndrome. A quantity of about 0.45 to 1 ug RNA underwent reverse transcription using random hexamers. TCRdb independently ran MiXCR on the immunoSEQ multiplex PCR reads; one entry per CDR3 protein. This sample has 160,000 or so distinct CDR3 sequences, with roughly 94% found just once. Sequencing was performed on CD4+ T cells from PBMCs. The receptors here all came from a human donor in good health.

The chain couples TRBV5-1 to TRBJ2-4, with D tentatively TRBD1 or TRBD2 (5 bases each). The CDR3 runs to 14 residues. Per the germline V gene, CDR1 is SGHRS and CDR2 is YFSETQ. The V and J ends lost 0 bases and 6 bases respectively, with 10 bases between them. CDR3 residues: CASSLDPGPNIQYF. In DNA form, the CDR3 reads TGCGCCAGCAGCTTGGACCCGGGGCCAAACATTCAGTACTTC. The full variable domain, rest sourced from reference TRBV5-1 and TRBJ2-4, is KAGVTQTPRYLIKTRGQQVTLSCSPISGHRSVSWYQQTPGQGLQFLFEYFSETQRNKGNFPGRFSGRQFSNSRSEMNVSTLELGDSALYLCASSLDPGPNIQYFGAGTRLSVL.

The chain joins TRBV20-1 to TRBJ2-3; no clear D gene. The CDR3 length is 12 residues. V dropped 3 bases and J dropped 0 bases, with 4 bases sitting between them. Looked up from germline, CDR1 is DFQATT and CDR2 is SNEGSKA (reference sequence). The CDR3 protein is CSARSSTDTQYF. In DNA, the CDR3 is TGCAGTGCTAGGTCTAGCACAGATACGCAGTATTTT.

The chain couples TRBV5-1 to TRBJ2-5; D is undetermined. The germline V and J ends were trimmed by 1 base and 2 bases, with 12 bases remaining between them. In germline, CDR1 is SGHRS, CDR2 YFSETQ. The CDR3 consists of 15 residues. CDR3 region: CASSLNPGSQETQYF. CDR3 in DNA: TGCGCCAGCAGCTTGAATCCTGGTAGTCAAGAGACCCAGTACTTC.

This chain connects TRBV7-8 to TRBJ2-7; D not certain. Germline V lookup: CDR1 SGHVS, CDR2 FQNEAQ. V lost 5 bases and J 0 bases, leaving 11 bases between the germline ends. The CDR3 length is 14 residues. The CDR3, as DNA: TGTGCCAGCAGCCCAAATGCGAGCTCCTACGAGCAGTACTTC. This sequence encodes CASSPNASSYEQYF.

The gene calls are TRBV6-6 and TRBJ2-7; either TRBD1 or TRBD2 may supply D (5 bases each). The ends were cut back, 6 bases at V and 2 bases at J, with 14 bases in the middle. Per the germline V gene, CDR1 is MNHNY and CDR2 is SVGAGI (reference sequence). The CDR3 has 14 amino acids. The CDR3 coding sequence is TGTGCCAGCAGACCCGGGACGGAACCCTACGAGCAGTACTTC. The encoded protein is CASRPGTEPYEQYF.

This rearrangement joins TRBV14 to TRBJ2-7, with 7 bases aligning to TRBD1. V was pared by 2 bases and J by 3 bases, with 7 bases of the junction left unmatched. The length of the CDR3 is 15 residues. CDR1 and CDR2 from the germline V gene are SGHDN and FVKESK. The CDR3 sequence is CASSQQPGQRYEQYF. In DNA, the CDR3 is TGTGCCAGCAGCCAACAGCCGGGACAGCGCTACGAGCAGTACTTC.

V is TRBV4-3 and J is TRBJ2-2, with D unresolved. V gave up 0 bases and J gave up 1 base, with 0 bases separating them. The CDR3 length is 13 residues. CDR1 and CDR2 (germline): LGHNA, YSLEER. DNA for the CDR3: TGCGCCAGCAGCCAAGAGAACACCGGGGAGCTGTTTTTT. This codes for CASSQENTGELFF.

This clonotype was counted only a few times. CDR3 DNA sequence: TGTGCCAGCAGCCCCGGAGGGGAGACCCAGTACTTC. It encodes CASSPGGETQYF. The chain employs TRBV6-6 and TRBJ2-5, with a possible D match to TRBD2 (6 bases). CDR1 is MNHNY, CDR2 SVGAGI, per germline (reference sequence). With 6 bases removed from V and 5 bases from J, the gap between germline ends came to 10 bases. The CDR3 extends over 12 amino acids.

The V gene is TRBV5-1, the J gene TRBJ1-2, with 9 bases identical to TRBD1. V lost 4 bases to trimming and J lost 8 bases; unmatched junction nucleotides: 9. Germline assignment: CDR1 SGHRS and CDR2 YFSETQ. The CDR3 loop spans 14 amino acids. The CDR3 coding sequence is TGCGCCAGCAGCAACCAGGGACAGGGTGAGGGCTACACCTTC. Its protein product is CASSNQGQGEGYTF.

A remark on this clonotype: A read error may produce the germline difference seen at one junction end. The chain is built from TRBV9 and TRBJ2-5, with D unclear. CDR1 and CDR2 (germline): SGDLS, YYNGEE. The CDR3 sequence is 13 residues long. CDR3 DNA sequence: TGTGCCAGCAGCGTAGGGCCGCAAGAGGCCCAGTACTTC. It yields the protein CASSVGPQEAQYF.